One sample yielded the 4 T cell receptor beta chains listed below, sequenced in a study of blood T cells in healthy people across ages. Alongside a J-beta primer mix, a sample-barcoded 5' primer served in a second PCR lasting roughly 7 to 12 cycles. TCRdb itself ran the 5' RACE reads through MiXCR, one entry per CDR3 protein. This table has about 1.1 million distinct CDR3 sequences, roughly two fifths appearing once. The sequencing sample was made of blood. These receptors were obtained from a man younger than 35 in good health.

This clonotype has a handful of counts. The chain is built from TRBV4-3 and TRBJ2-7, with TRBD1 matching over 8 bases. The junction had 5 bases not matched to a gene; V was cut back by 3 bases and J by 7 bases. This CDR3 comprises 13 residues. CDR1 LGHNA and CDR2 YSLEER come from the germline V gene. The CDR3 sequence is CASSHGTGSEQYF. In nucleotides, the CDR3 is TGCGCCAGCAGCCATGGGACAGGCAGTGAGCAGTACTTC.

This chain joins TRBV9 and TRBJ2-3; the match to TRBD1 covers 7 bases. V dropped 0 bases and J dropped 2; count of bases not matched to a gene: 3. The V gene's germline CDR1 is SGDLS and CDR2 YYNGEE. CDR3 length: 15 amino acids. The CDR3 DNA reads TGTGCCAGCAGCGTAGTAGGGGGCCTCACAGATACGCAGTATTTT. Amino acid sequence: CASSVVGGLTDTQYF.

The V gene is TRBV28, the J gene TRBJ2-3, with D tentatively TRBD2 (6 bases). Germline values: CDR1 MDHEN, CDR2 SYDVKM. The CDR3 runs to 16 residues. Trimming took off 2 bases at V and 0 bases at J, with 12 bases between the two ends. CDR3 protein: CASSLAGDSSTDTQYF. The DNA of the CDR3 is TGTGCCAGCAGTTTAGCCGGGGACTCTAGCACAGATACGCAGTATTTT. Full variable domain (outside the CDR3, taken from reference TRBV28 and TRBJ2-3): DVKVTQSSRYLVKRTGEKVFLECVQDMDHENMFWYRQDPGLGLRLIYFSYDVKMKEKGDIPEGYSVSREKKERFSLILESASTNQTSMYLCASSLAGDSSTDTQYFGPGTRLTVL.

This chain uses TRBV24-1 with TRBJ2-1; maybe TRBD1 (5 bases). CDR1 is KGHDR and CDR2 is SFDVKD in the germline V gene. The CDR3 spans 14 residues. V lost 4 bases, J lost 8 bases, and 14 bases lay in between. This chain's CDR3 is CATSESRDVDEQFF. In DNA, the CDR3 is TGTGCCACCAGTGAATCCAGGGATGTAGATGAGCAGTTCTTC.